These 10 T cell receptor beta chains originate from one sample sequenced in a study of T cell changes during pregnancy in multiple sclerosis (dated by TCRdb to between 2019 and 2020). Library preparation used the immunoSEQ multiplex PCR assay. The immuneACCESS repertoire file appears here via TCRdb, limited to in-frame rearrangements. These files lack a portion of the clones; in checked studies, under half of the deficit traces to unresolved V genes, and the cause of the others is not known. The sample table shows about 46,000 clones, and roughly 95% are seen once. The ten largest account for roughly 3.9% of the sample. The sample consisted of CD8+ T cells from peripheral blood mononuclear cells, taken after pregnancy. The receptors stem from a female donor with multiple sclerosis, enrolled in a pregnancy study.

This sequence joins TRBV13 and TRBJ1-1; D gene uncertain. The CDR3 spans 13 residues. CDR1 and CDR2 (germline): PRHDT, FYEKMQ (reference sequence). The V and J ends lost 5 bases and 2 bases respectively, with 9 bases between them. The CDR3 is CASSLSSNTEAFF. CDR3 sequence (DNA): TGTGCCAGCAGCCTCTCGAGTAACACTGAAGCTTTCTTT.

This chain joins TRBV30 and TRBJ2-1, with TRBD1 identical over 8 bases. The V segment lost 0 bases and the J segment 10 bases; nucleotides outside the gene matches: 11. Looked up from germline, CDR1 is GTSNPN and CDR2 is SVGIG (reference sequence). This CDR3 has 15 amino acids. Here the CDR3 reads CAWSVRQGAWAEQFF. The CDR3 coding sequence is TGTGCCTGGAGTGTACGTCAGGGGGCTTGGGCGGAGCAGTTCTTC.

The DNA of the CDR3 is TGTGCCAGCTCACCAGAAAGCGGAACCTACAATGAGCAGTTCTTC. Translated: CASSPESGTYNEQFF. The chain couples TRBV18 to TRBJ2-1; a weak D match, TRBD2 (5 bases). Per germline, CDR1 KGHSH and CDR2 LQKENI. The CDR3 is 15 amino acids. The germline V and J ends were trimmed by 2 bases and 2 bases, with 10 bases remaining between them.

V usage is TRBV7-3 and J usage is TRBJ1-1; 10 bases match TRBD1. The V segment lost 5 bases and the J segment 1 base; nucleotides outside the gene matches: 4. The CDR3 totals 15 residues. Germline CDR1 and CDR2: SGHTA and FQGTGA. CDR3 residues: CASSARDRGNTEAFF. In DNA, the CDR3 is TGTGCCAGCAGCGCGCGGGACAGGGGGAACACTGAAGCTTTCTTT.

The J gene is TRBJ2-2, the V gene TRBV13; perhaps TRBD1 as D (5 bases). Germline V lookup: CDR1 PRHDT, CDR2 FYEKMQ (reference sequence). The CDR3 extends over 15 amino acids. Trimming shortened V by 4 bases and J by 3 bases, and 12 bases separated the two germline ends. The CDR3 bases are TGTGCCAGCAGCTACGACAGAGAATACACCGGGGAGCTGTTTTTT. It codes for CASSYDREYTGELFF.

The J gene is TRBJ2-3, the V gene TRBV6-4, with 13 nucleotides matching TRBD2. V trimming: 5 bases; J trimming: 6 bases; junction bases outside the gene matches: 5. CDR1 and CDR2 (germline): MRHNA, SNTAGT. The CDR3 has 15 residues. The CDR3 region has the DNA TGTGCCAGCAGTCGGACTAGCGGGAGAGGGGATACGCAGTATTTT. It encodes CASSRTSGRGDTQYF.

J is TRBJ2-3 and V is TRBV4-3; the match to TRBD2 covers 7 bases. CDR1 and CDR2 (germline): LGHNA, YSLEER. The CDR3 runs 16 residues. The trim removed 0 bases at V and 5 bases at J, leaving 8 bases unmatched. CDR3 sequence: CASSQEGPASGDTQYF. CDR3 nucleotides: TGCGCCAGCAGCCAAGAGGGGCCGGCTAGCGGAGATACGCAGTATTTT.

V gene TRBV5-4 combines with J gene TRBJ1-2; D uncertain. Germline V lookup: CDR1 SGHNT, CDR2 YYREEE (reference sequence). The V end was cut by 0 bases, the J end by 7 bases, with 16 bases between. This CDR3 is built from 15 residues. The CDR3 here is CASSLDLSGGLGYTF. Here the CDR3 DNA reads TGTGCCAGCAGCTTGGATCTTTCAGGAGGGCTTGGCTACACCTTC.

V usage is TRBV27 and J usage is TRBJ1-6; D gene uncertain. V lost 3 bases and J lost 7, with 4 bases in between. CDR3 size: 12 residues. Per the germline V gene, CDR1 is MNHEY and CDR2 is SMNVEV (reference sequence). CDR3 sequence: CASSLRNSPLHF. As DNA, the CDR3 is TGTGCCAGCAGTTTGCGGAATTCACCCCTCCACTTT.

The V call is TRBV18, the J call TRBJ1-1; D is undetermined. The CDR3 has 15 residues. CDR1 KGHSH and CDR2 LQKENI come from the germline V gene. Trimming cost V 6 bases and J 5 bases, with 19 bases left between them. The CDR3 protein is CASSPRGGDVTEAFF. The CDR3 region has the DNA TGTGCCAGCTCGCCGAGAGGAGGTGATGTAACTGAAGCTTTCTTT. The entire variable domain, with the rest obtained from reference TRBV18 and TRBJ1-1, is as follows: NAGVMQNPRHLVRRRGQEARLRCSPMKGHSHVYWYRQLPEEGLKFMVYLQKENIIDESGMPKERFSAEFPKEGPSILRIQQVVRGDSAAYFCASSPRGGDVTEAFFGQGTRLTVV.